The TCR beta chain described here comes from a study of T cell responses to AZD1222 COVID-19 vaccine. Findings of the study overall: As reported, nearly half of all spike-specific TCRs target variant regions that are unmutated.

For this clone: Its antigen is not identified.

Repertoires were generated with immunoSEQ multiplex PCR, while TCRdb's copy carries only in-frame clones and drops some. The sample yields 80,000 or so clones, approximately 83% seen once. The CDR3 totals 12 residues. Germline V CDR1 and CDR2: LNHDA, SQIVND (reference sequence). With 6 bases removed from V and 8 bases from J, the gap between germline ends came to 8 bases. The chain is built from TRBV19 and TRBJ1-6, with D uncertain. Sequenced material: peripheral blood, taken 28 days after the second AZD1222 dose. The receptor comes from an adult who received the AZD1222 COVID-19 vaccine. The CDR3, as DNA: TGTGCCAGTAGGAGGAGGGATTCACCCCTCCACTTT. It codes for CASRRRDSPLHF.